The clone carrying this TCR beta chain has a handful of counts. Its antigen remains unknown. The record originates from a study of cytomegalovirus exposure and HLA in healthy donors. 60 Vbeta and 13 Jbeta primers were used in PCR. The method was immunoSEQ multiplex PCR; TCRdb's version includes in-frame clones alone and lacks a portion of them. Counted here are over 110,000 clones, approximately 80% occurring once; the ten biggest clones make up around 2.5%. The study's findings and limits: Among the CMV-associated chains, a few were confirmed in vitro as specific for CMV antigens. In a later analysis, specific HLA alleles were associated with more than 15,000 TCR beta sequences at a 0.05 false discovery rate. Reports credit the classifier with highly specific, highly sensitive diagnosis of cytomegalovirus status. Sequencing depth roughly uniform across donors was assumed in presence/absence analyses.

Germline loops: CDR1 SGHVS, CDR2 FNYEAQ. V dropped 1 base and J dropped 0 bases, with 7 bases sitting between them. The CDR3 has 14 amino acids. The specimen sequenced was PBMCs. The chain uses TRBV7-6 and TRBJ2-7; D is unclear. The TCR sequence derives from a woman between 18 and 30 years old in good health and CMV-seropositive. The DNA for the CDR3 is TGTGCCAGCAGCTTAGACAGTTTCTCCTACGAGCAGTACTTC. This encodes CASSLDSFSYEQYF.